The present TCR beta chain was sequenced within a study of shared clonotypes between healthy human individuals. Overall study results and limits: The generation probabilities recorded for non-shared clonotypes fell below those of clonotypes shared by all four donors.

Profiling relied on immunoSEQ multiplex PCR, and the TCRdb table lists in-frame clones only, not all of them. The sample carries about 690,000 clones, around 91% recorded once. The authors combined CD45RO+ cells with CCR7-negative CD45RA+ TemRA cells as CD8 memory. The sample holds one count of this clone. The antigen is unknown. Germline-derived CDR1 and CDR2 are KGHSH and LQKENI. The CDR3 has 15 residues. Unmatched junction bases numbered 4, after V lost 4 bases and J lost 1 base. Sample: memory CD8+ T cells from PBMCs. Subset here: CD45RO+ cells pooled with CCR7-negative TemRA cells. This clonotype originated in a man between 18 and 35 years old in good health. Some clones in this sample may be carry-over from other donors' samples. The chain joins TRBV18 to TRBJ2-1, with 7 bases matching TRBD2. The CDR3 sequence: CASSRASGSYNEQFF. CDR3 in DNA: TGTGCCAGCTCACGTGCTAGCGGATCCTACAATGAGCAGTTCTTC.